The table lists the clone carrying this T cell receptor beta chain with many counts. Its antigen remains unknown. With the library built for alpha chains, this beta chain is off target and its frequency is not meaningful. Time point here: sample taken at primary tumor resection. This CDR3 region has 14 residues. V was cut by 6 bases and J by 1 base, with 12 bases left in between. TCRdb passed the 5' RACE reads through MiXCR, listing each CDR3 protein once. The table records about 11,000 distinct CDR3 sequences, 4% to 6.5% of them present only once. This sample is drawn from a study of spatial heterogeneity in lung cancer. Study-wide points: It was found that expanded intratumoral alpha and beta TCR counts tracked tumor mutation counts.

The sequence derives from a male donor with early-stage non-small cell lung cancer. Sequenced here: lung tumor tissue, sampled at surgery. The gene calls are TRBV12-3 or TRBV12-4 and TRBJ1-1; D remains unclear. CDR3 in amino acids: CASRIEEGNTEAFF. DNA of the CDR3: TGTGCCAGCAGGATCGAGGAGGGGAACACTGAAGCTTTCTTT.